Reported below is one T cell receptor beta chain. What it binds is unknown. The sample comes from a study of CD8 T cells in ankylosing spondylitis. Per the germline V gene, CDR1 is MNHEY and CDR2 is SMNVEV (reference sequence). V was clipped by 6 bases and J by 4 bases, with 15 bases between them. There are 15 residues in the CDR3. Study-wide results and caveats: Reportedly, significant enrichment of disease-linked clones occurred in matched ankylosing spondylitis synovial fluid. In ankylosing spondylitis blood, a motif of roughly 8 highly homologous TCR beta variants appeared characteristic. In peripheral blood, disease-linked CD8+ clones occurred at relatively low frequencies.

From the 5' RACE reads, TCRdb called clonotypes with MiXCR, one entry per CDR3 protein. The sample lists fewer than 750,000 distinct CDR3 sequences; about 20% were seen once. Sequencing used blood, either unsorted or a sorted T cell fraction (not recorded which). The origin of this receptor is a male donor with ankylosing spondylitis. The rearrangement links TRBV27 to TRBJ1-4; no firm D call. The CDR3 here is CASRTLVAVNEKLFF. For the CDR3, the DNA is TGTGCCAGCAGAACACTGGTGGCGGTTAATGAAAAACTGTTTTTT.